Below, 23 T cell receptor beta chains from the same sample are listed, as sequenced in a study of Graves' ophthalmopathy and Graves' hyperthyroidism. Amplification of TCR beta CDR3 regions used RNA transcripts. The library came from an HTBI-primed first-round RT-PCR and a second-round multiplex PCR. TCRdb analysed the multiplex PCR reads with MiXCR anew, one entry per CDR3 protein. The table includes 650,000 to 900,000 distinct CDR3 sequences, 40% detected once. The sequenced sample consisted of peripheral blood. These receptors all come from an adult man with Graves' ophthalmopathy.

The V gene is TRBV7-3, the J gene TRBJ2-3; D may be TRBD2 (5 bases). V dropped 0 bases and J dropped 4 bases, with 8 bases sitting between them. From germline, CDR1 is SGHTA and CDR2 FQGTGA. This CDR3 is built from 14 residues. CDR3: CASSLTGMADTQYF. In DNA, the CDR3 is TGTGCCAGCAGCTTAACCGGGATGGCAGATACGCAGTATTTT.

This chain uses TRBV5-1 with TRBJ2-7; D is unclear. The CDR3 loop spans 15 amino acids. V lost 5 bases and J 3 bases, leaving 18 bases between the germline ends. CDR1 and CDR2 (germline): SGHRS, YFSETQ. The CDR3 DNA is TGCGCCAGCAGTCAGCCCTTGGGTGGGAACTACGAGCAGTACTTC. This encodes CASSQPLGGNYEQYF.

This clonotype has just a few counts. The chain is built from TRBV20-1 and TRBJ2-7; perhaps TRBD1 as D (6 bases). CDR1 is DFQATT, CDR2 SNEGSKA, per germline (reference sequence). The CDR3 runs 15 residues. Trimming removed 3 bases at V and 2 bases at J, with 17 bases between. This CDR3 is CSASKGDTSPYEQYF. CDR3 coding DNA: TGCAGTGCTAGCAAAGGGGACACCTCACCCTACGAGCAGTACTTC.

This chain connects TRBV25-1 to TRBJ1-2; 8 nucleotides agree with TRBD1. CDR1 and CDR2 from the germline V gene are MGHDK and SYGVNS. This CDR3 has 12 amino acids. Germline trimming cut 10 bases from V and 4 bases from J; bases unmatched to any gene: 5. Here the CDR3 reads CATFTGGYGYTF. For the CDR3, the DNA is TGTGCCACCTTCACAGGGGGCTATGGCTACACCTTC.

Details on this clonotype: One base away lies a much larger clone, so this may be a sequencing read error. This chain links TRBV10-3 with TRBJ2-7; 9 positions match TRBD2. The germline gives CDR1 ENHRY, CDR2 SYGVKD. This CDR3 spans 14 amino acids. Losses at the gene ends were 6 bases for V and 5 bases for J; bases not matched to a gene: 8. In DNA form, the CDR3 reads TGTGCCATCAGAGAGGTTAGCGGGGGTAACGAGCAGTACTTC. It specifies CAIREVSGGNEQYF.

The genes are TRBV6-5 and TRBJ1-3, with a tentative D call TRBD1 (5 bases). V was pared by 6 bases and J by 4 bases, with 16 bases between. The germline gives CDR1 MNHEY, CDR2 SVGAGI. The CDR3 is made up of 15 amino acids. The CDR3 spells CASRTPGTGGNTIYF. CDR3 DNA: TGTGCCAGCAGAACGCCGGGGACTGGAGGAAACACCATATATTTT.

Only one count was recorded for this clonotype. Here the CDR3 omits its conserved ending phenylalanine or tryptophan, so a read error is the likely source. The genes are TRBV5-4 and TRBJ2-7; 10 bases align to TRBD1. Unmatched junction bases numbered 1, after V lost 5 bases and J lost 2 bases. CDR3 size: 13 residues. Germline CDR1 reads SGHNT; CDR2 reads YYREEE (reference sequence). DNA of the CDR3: TGTGCCAGCAGTGGACAGGGGGCCTACGAGCAGTACCTC. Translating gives CASSGQGAYEQYL.

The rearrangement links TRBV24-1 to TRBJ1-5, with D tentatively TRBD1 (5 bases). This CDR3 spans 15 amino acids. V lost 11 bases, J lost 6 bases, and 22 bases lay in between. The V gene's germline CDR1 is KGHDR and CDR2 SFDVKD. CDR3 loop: CASSQGRAVSQPQHF. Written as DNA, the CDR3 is TGTGCCAGCAGCCAGGGCAGGGCGGTTTCTCAGCCCCAGCATTTT.

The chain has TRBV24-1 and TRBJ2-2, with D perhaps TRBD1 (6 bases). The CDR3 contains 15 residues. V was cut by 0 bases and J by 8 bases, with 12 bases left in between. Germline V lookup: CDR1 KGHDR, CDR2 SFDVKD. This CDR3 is CATSDLGQSSGELFF. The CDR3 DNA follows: TGTGCCACCAGTGATTTGGGACAGAGTTCAGGGGAGCTGTTTTTT.

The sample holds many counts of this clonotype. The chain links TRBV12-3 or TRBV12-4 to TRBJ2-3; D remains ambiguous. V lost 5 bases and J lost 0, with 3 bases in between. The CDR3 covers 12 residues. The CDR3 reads CASSPSTDTQYF. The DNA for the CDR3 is TGTGCCAGCAGTCCGAGCACAGATACGCAGTATTTT.

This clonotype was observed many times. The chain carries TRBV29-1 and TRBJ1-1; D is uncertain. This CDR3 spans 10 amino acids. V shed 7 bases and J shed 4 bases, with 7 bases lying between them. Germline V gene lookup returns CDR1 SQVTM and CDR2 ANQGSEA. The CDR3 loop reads CSGALTEAFF. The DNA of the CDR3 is TGCAGCGGGGCCCTCACTGAAGCTTTCTTT.

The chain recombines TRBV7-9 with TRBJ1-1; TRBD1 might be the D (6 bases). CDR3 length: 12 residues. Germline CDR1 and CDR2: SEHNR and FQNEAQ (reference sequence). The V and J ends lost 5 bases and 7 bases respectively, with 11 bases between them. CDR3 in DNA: TGTGCCAGCAGCCGGGGGGCTTTTGAAGCTTTCTTT. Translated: CASSRGAFEAFF.

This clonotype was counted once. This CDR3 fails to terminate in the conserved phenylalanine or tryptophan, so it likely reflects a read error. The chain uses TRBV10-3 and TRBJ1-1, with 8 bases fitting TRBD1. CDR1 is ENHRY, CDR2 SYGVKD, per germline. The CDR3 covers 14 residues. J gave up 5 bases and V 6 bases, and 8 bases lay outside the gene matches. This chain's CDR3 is CAISIDRGETEAFY. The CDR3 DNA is TGTGCCATCAGCATCGACAGGGGTGAAACTGAAGCTTTCTAT.

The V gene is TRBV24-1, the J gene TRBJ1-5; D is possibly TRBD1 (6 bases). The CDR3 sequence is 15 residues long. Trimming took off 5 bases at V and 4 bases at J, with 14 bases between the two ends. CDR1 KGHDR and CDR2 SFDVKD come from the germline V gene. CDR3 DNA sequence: TGTGCCACCAGTGCGAGCGTACAGGGTAATCAGCCCCAGCATTTT. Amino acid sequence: CATSASVQGNQPQHF.

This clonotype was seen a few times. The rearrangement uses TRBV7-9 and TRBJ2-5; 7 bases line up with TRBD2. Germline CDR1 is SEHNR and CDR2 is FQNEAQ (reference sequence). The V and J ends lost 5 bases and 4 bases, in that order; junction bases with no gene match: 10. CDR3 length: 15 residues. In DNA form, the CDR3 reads TGTGCCAGCAGCCCAAGACTAGCCCGGGGAGAGACCCAGTACTTC. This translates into CASSPRLARGETQYF.

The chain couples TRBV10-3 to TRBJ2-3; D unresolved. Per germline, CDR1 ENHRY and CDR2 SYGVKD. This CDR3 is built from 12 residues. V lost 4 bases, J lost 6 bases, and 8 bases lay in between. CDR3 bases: TGTGCCATCAGTGTCAGTTACGATACGCAGTATTTT. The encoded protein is CAISVSYDTQYF.

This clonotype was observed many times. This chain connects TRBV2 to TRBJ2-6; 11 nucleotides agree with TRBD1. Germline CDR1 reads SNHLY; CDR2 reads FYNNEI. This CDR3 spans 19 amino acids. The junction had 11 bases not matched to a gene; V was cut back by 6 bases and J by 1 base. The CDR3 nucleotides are TGTGCCAGCAGCCGTCGGACAGGGGGCGCAAGTTCTGGGGCCAACGTCCTGACTTTC. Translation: CASSRRTGGASSGANVLTF.

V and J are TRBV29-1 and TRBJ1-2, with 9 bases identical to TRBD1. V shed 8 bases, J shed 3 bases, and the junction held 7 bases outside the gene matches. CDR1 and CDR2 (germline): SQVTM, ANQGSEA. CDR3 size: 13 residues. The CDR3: CSKGTGFDYGYTF. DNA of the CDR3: TGCAGCAAGGGGACAGGGTTCGACTATGGCTACACCTTC. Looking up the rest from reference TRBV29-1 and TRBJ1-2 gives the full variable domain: SAVISQKPSRDICQRGTSLTIQCQVDSQVTMMFWYRQQPGQSLTLIATANQGSEATYESGFVIDKFPISRPNLTFSTLTVSNMSPEDSSIYLCSKGTGFDYGYTFGSGTRLTVV.

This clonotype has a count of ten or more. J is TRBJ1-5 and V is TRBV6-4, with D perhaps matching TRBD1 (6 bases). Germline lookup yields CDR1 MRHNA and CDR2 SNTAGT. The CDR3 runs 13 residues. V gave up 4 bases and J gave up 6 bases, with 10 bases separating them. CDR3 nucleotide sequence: TGTGCCAGCAGTGCAGGGGCGGCTCAGCCCCAGCATTTT. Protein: CASSAGAAQPQHF.

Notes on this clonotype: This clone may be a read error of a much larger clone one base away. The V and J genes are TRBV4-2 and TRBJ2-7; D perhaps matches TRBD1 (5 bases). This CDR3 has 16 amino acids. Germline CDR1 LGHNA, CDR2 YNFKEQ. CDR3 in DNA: TGTGCCAGCAGCCAACGATATCGGCAGGGTATCTACGGGCAGTACTTC. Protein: CASSQRYRQGIYGQYF.

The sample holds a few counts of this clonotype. The CDR3 loop is CASSLQGATNTIYF. The DNA of the CDR3 is TGTGCCAGCAGCTTACAGGGGGCCACGAACACCATATATTTT. The J gene is TRBJ1-3, the V gene TRBV7-9, with 8 bases fitting TRBD1. Germline V lookup: CDR1 SEHNR, CDR2 FQNEAQ (reference sequence). V gave up 2 bases and J gave up 7 bases; unmatched junction bases: 4. This CDR3 has 14 residues.

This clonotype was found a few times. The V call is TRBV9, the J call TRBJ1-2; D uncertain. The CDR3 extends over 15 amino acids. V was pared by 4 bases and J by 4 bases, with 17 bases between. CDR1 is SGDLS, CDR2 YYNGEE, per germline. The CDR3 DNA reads TGTGCCAGCAGCATTATGGGAGGCGACACCTATGGCTACACCTTC. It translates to CASSIMGGDTYGYTF.

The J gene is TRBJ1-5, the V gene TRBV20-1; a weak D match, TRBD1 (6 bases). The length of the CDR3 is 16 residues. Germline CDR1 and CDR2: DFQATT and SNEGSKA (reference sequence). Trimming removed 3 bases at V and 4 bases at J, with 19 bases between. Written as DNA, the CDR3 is TGCAGTGCTAGCCTCCCAGGGGCGACGATTAATCAGCCCCAGCATTTT. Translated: CSASLPGATINQPQHF.